A single sample gave rise to the 17 T cell receptor beta chains below, sequenced in a study of T cell responses to AZD1222 COVID-19 vaccine. TCRdb keeps only in-frame clones here, not all; method: immunoSEQ multiplex PCR. The repertoire consists of some 97,000 clones, with less than 90% occurring once and the leading ten covering 16%. Specimen: peripheral blood, collected on day 0 of AZD1222 vaccination. These receptors originate from an adult in good health.

The chain combines TRBV15 with TRBJ1-5; D possibly corresponds to TRBD1 (5 bases). Trimming pared 7 bases from V and 9 bases from J, leaving 19 bases between. The CDR3 runs 14 residues. Germline V CDR1 and CDR2: LNHNV, YYDKDF (reference sequence). The CDR3 nucleotides read TGTGCCACCACTCCCGGGACGGTTGCCGGGCCCCAGCATTTT. Encoded protein: CATTPGTVAGPQHF.

This chain links TRBV4-1 with TRBJ2-5; a possible D gene is TRBD1 (5 bases). Germline CDR1 reads MGHRA; CDR2 reads YSYEKL. Trimming removed 4 bases from V and 1 base from J, with 10 bases in between. The CDR3 has 14 amino acids. CDR3 in amino acids: CASSPQGFQETQYF. In DNA form, the CDR3 reads TGCGCCAGCAGCCCCCAGGGATTCCAAGAGACCCAGTACTTC.

The chain uses TRBV19 and TRBJ2-3; no clear D gene. Per the germline V gene, CDR1 is LNHDA and CDR2 is SQIVND (reference sequence). The CDR3 has 13 residues. The V gene lost 4 bases and the J gene lost 2 bases, with 7 bases spanning the gap. The CDR3 reads CASSKQLTDTQYF. CDR3 sequence (DNA): TGTGCCAGTAGTAAACAGCTCACAGATACGCAGTATTTT.

The rearrangement uses TRBV5-4 and TRBJ2-7; D is unresolved. Looked up from germline, CDR1 is SGHNT and CDR2 is YYREEE (reference sequence). The CDR3 contains 14 residues. Trimming left V 2 bases short and J 7 bases short, with 16 bases between. The CDR3 protein is CASSLGWRSGEQYF. The CDR3 DNA reads as TGTGCCAGCAGCTTAGGCTGGCGTTCTGGGGAGCAGTACTTC.

The chain is built from TRBV7-2 and TRBJ1-6, with D perhaps TRBD1 (5 bases). V lost 3 bases, J lost 10 bases, and 13 bases lay in between. This CDR3 comprises 14 residues. From germline, CDR1 is SGHTA and CDR2 FQGNSA. The CDR3 sequence: CASSFQGETSPLHF. CDR3 DNA: TGTGCCAGCAGCTTCCAGGGAGAAACATCACCCCTCCACTTT.

The CDR3 nucleotides read TGTGCCAGCAGCGGGGCCTCTCCTAACTATGGCTACACCTTC. Translated: CASSGASPNYGYTF. The chain joins TRBV9 to TRBJ1-2, with unresolved D. Germline CDR1 is SGDLS and CDR2 is YYNGEE. This CDR3 has 14 residues. V was shortened by 3 bases and J by 0 bases, with 9 bases between the two germline ends.

The V call is TRBV5-8, the J call TRBJ2-7; 8 nucleotides match TRBD1. This CDR3 region has 11 residues. Germline V gene lookup returns CDR1 SGHTS and CDR2 YDEGEE. Germline trimming cut 4 bases from V and 6 bases from J; bases unmatched to any gene: 0. The CDR3 DNA sequence: TGTGCCAGCAGCGACAGGGGCGAGCAGTACTTC. This sequence encodes CASSDRGEQYF.

This clone occurred a few times. CDR3 nucleotides: TGCGCCAGCAGCTTGGAGGGGACCCGGAACTATGGCTACACCTTC. Translating gives CASSLEGTRNYGYTF. The rearrangement joins TRBV5-1 to TRBJ1-2; tentatively, D is TRBD1 (5 bases). V was pared by 0 bases and J by 2 bases, with 11 bases between. The CDR3 consists of 15 residues. CDR1 and CDR2 (germline): SGHRS, YFSETQ.

The chain uses TRBV7-3 and TRBJ1-5, with D unclear. Trimming stripped 4 bases from V and 9 bases from J, with 13 bases between. The CDR3 extends over 13 amino acids. Per the germline V gene, CDR1 is SGHTA and CDR2 is FQGTGA. The CDR3 loop is CASSSRHPGPQHF. Here the CDR3 DNA reads TGTGCCAGCAGCTCAAGGCACCCCGGGCCCCAGCATTTT.

The chain links TRBV6-5 to TRBJ2-1; the D gene could be TRBD1 or TRBD2 (5 bases each). V was trimmed by 7 bases and J by 2 bases, leaving 15 bases between them. Per germline, CDR1 MNHEY and CDR2 SVGAGI. The CDR3 spans 15 residues. The CDR3 nucleotides are TGTGCCAGCACCCCCGATCGGGGCACCTACAATGAGCAGTTCTTC. This gives the protein CASTPDRGTYNEQFF.

This rearrangement joins TRBV4-1 to TRBJ2-5; D is ambiguous. The V and J ends lost 4 bases and 2 bases respectively, with 8 bases between them. The CDR3 consists of 13 residues. CDR1 and CDR2 (germline): MGHRA, YSYEKL. CDR3 amino acids: CASSLVLQETQYF. For the CDR3, the DNA is TGCGCCAGCAGCCTTGTACTTCAAGAGACCCAGTACTTC.

In regard to this clone: One end of the junction does not line up with germline, which may come from a read error. This chain joins TRBV2 and TRBJ1-3; TRBD1 might be the D (5 bases). This CDR3 is built from 11 residues. CDR1 and CDR2 (germline): SNHLY, FYNNEI. This chain's CDR3 is CASSGKEGASF. CDR3 coding DNA: TGTGCCAGCAGTGGGAAGGAAGGGGCTTCTTTT.

The DNA of the CDR3 is TGTGCCAGCAGTCTAGTACTTGAGCAGTTCTTC. The encoded protein is CASSLVLEQFF. The rearrangement links TRBV12-3 or TRBV12-4 to TRBJ2-1, with no clear D. Trimming pared 5 bases from V and 9 bases from J, leaving 8 bases between. The CDR3 is 11 amino acids.

This rearrangement joins TRBV5-1 to TRBJ2-3; 9 bases align to TRBD2. This CDR3 has 14 residues. The germline CDR1 and CDR2 sequences are SGHRS and YFSETQ. V lost 4 bases to trimming and J lost 4 bases; unmatched junction nucleotides: 4. As DNA, the CDR3 is TGCGCCAGCAGCCAGGGACTAGCTGCAGATACGCAGTATTTT. It specifies CASSQGLAADTQYF.

This clone is medium-sized in the sample. V usage is TRBV2 and J usage is TRBJ2-7; D remains ambiguous. Germline CDR1 and CDR2: SNHLY and FYNNEI. The CDR3 runs 12 residues. Trimming shortened V by 4 bases and J by 1 base, and 5 bases separated the two germline ends. CDR3 DNA: TGTGCCAGCAGTGGGCAGTCCTACGAGCAGTACTTC. The encoded protein is CASSGQSYEQYF.

The chain carries TRBV13 and TRBJ1-1; D unresolved. Germline CDR1 reads PRHDT; CDR2 reads FYEKMQ (reference sequence). CDR3 size: 19 residues. Trimming left V 5 bases short and J 0 bases short, with 25 bases between. CDR3 nucleotide sequence: TGTGCCAGCAGCAATAACCTAAATGGTCGGTTAGGCCTGAACACTGAAGCTTTCTTT. Encoded protein: CASSNNLNGRLGLNTEAFF.

This clone was found once. V is TRBV5-1 and J is TRBJ2-7, with D possibly TRBD1 on 5 matching bases. The CDR3 runs to 13 residues. Germline V lookup: CDR1 SGHRS, CDR2 YFSETQ. Trimming took off 4 bases at V and 5 bases at J, with 13 bases between the two ends. CDR3 sequence (DNA): TGCGCCAGCAGCCTGGGCAGGGTGGACGAGCAGTACTTC. Its protein product is CASSLGRVDEQYF.